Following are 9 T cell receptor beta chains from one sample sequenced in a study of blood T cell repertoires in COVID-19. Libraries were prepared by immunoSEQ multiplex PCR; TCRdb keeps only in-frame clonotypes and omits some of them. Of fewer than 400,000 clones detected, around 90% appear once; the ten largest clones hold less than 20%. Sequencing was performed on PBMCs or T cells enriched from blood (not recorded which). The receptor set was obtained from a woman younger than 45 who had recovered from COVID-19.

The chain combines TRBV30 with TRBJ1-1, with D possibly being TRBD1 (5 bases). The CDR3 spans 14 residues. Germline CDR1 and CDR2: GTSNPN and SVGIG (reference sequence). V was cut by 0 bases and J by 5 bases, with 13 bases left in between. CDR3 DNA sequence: TGTGCCTGGAGTGTACTCGGGGGGGAGACTGAAGCTTTCTTT. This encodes CAWSVLGGETEAFF.

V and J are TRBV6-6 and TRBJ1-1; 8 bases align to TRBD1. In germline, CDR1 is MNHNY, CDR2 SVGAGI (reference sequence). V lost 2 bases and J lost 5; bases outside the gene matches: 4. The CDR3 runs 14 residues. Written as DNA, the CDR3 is TGTGCCAGCAGTTACCAGGGGGCCTTTACTGAAGCTTTCTTT. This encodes CASSYQGAFTEAFF.

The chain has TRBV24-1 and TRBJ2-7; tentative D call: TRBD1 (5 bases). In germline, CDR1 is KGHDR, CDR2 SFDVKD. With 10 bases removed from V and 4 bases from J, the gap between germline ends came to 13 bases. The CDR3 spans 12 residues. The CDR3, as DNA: TGTGCCACGTGGACAAAGTTTTACGAGCAGTACTTC. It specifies CATWTKFYEQYF.

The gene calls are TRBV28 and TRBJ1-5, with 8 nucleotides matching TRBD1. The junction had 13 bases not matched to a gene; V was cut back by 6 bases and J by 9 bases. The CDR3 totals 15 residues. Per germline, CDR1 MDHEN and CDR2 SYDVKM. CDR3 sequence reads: CASRPIGQGEWPQHF. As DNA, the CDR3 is TGTGCCAGCAGACCAATCGGACAGGGAGAATGGCCCCAGCATTTT. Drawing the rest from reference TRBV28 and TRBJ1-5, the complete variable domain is DVKVTQSSRYLVKRTGEKVFLECVQDMDHENMFWYRQDPGLGLRLIYFSYDVKMKEKGDIPEGYSVSREKKERFSLILESASTNQTSMYLCASRPIGQGEWPQHFGDGTRLSIL.

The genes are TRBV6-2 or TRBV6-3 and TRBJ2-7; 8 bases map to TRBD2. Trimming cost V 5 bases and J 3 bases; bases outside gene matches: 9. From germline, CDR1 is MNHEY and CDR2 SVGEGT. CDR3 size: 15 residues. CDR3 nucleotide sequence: TGTGCCAGCAGTCGGGGGGGTTCAGGGAACTACGAGCAGTACTTC. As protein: CASSRGGSGNYEQYF.

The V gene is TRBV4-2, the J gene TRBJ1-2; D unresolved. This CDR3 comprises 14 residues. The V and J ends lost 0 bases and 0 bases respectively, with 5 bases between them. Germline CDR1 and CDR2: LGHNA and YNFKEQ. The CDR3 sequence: CASSQDIANYGYTF. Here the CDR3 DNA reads TGTGCCAGCAGCCAAGATATCGCTAACTATGGCTACACCTTC.

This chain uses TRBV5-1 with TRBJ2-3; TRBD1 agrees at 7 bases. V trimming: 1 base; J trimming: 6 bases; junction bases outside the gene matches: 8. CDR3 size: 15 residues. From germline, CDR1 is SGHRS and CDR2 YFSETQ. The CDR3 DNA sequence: TGCGCCAGCAGCTTGAATCCAGGGGGTAGTGATACGCAGTATTTT. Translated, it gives CASSLNPGGSDTQYF. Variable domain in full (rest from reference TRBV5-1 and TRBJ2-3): KAGVTQTPRYLIKTRGQQVTLSCSPISGHRSVSWYQQTPGQGLQFLFEYFSETQRNKGNFPGRFSGRQFSNSRSEMNVSTLELGDSALYLCASSLNPGGSDTQYFGPGTRLTVL.

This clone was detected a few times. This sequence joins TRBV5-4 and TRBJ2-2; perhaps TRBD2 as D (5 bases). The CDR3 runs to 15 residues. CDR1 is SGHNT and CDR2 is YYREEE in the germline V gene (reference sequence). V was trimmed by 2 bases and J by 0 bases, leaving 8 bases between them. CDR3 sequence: CASSFGLTNTGELFF. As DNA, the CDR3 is TGTGCCAGCAGCTTCGGACTTACGAACACCGGGGAGCTGTTTTTT.

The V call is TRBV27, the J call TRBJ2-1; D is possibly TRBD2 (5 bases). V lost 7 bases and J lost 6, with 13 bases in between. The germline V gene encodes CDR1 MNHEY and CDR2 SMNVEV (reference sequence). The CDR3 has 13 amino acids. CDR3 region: CASTPGGSNEQFF. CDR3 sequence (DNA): TGTGCCAGCACCCCAGGAGGAAGCAATGAGCAGTTCTTC.